These 30 T cell receptor beta chains came from one sample sequenced in a study of OX40 agonist ivuxolimab in advanced cancers. Profiled with immunoSEQ multiplex PCR; TCRdb holds only in-frame clones, not every one. The sample has over 65,000 clones; about 86% are singletons. Sequencing was performed on CD4+ or CD8+ T cells sorted from blood, taken in a trial of the OX40 agonist ivuxolimab. Receptors originate from an adult with an advanced solid tumor such as melanoma, head and neck, liver or kidney cancer.

The genes are TRBV11-3 and TRBJ2-1, with 11 bases aligning to TRBD1. This CDR3 comprises 15 residues. J was trimmed by 9 bases and V by 2 bases; bases with no gene match: 6. CDR1 is SGHNT and CDR2 is YENEEA in the germline V gene. The CDR3 loop reads CASSLIRGQGVEQFF. The DNA of the CDR3 is TGTGCCAGCAGCTTAATTCGGGGACAGGGGGTTGAGCAGTTCTTC.

This clone was found a few times. The gene calls are TRBV14 and TRBJ1-5, with D unclear. Between the trimmed V and J ends, which lost 6 bases and 5 bases, there was a span of 8 bases. The CDR3 covers 12 residues. Looked up from germline, CDR1 is SGHDN and CDR2 is FVKESK. CDR3 in amino acids: CASSLRDQPQHF. The DNA of the CDR3 is TGTGCCAGCAGTCTCAGAGATCAGCCCCAGCATTTT. Together with reference TRBV14 and TRBJ1-5, the CDR3 gives the full variable domain: EAGVTQFPSHSVIEKGQTVTLRCDPISGHDNLYWYRRVMGKEIKFLLHFVKESKQDESGMPNNRFLAERTGGTYSTLKVQPAELEDSGVYFCASSLRDQPQHFGDGTRLSIL.

The chain links TRBV2 to TRBJ2-5; 10 bases line up with TRBD1. Looked up from germline, CDR1 is SNHLY and CDR2 is FYNNEI. The CDR3 spans 14 residues. Germline trimming cut 7 bases from V and 3 bases from J; bases unmatched to any gene: 5. The CDR3 coding sequence is TGTGCCAGCACTCGGGACAGGGGCGAAGAGACCCAGTACTTC. It yields the protein CASTRDRGEETQYF.

The rearrangement links TRBV19 to TRBJ1-1; D not certain. V lost 4 bases, J lost 1 base, and 10 bases lay in between. The germline gives CDR1 LNHDA, CDR2 SQIVND (reference sequence). The CDR3 is 14 amino acids. The CDR3 spells CASSTIHQNTEAFF. The CDR3 DNA follows: TGTGCCAGTAGTACCATACATCAGAACACTGAAGCTTTCTTT.

The table lists this clone with a count of one. V gene TRBV29-1 combines with J gene TRBJ2-3; the D gene is possibly TRBD1 (5 bases). The germline CDR1 and CDR2 sequences are SQVTM and ANQGSEA. Between the trimmed V and J ends, which lost 4 bases and 4 bases, there was a span of 18 bases. The length of the CDR3 is 15 residues. The DNA of the CDR3 is TGCAGCGTTGCCCCGGCTAGGTGGGGCCCAGATACGCAGTATTTT. Its translation: CSVAPARWGPDTQYF.

The CDR3 region is CASSSPGGVTPGPLHF. The DNA for the CDR3 is TGTGCCAGCAGCTCTCCAGGGGGCGTTACTCCAGGGCCCCTCCACTTT. The genes are TRBV11-2 and TRBJ1-6, with TRBD1 matching 8 bases. The CDR3 sequence is 16 residues long. V shed 4 bases and J 13 bases; nucleotides not matched to a gene: 15. The germline V gene encodes CDR1 SGHAT and CDR2 FQNNGV.

The J gene is TRBJ1-6, the V gene TRBV9; D is perhaps TRBD1 (5 bases). Germline lookup yields CDR1 SGDLS and CDR2 YYNGEE. The V end was cut by 0 bases, the J end by 9 bases, with 13 bases between. This CDR3 region has 15 residues. CDR3 loop: CASSVGTGGSSPLHF. The DNA of the CDR3 is TGTGCCAGCAGCGTAGGTACGGGGGGGAGTTCACCCCTCCACTTT.

The count of this clone is one. The V gene is TRBV7-9, the J gene TRBJ1-2; no clear D gene. Germline loops: CDR1 SEHNR, CDR2 FQNEAQ (reference sequence). The CDR3 is made up of 14 amino acids. The germline V and J ends were trimmed by 5 bases and 3 bases, with 13 bases remaining between them. This chain's CDR3 is CASSPRNRDYGYTF. The CDR3 region has the DNA TGTGCCAGCAGCCCCCGGAATAGGGACTATGGCTACACCTTC.

The chain has TRBV11-3 and TRBJ2-1; D gene uncertain. This CDR3 is built from 11 residues. From germline, CDR1 is SGHNT and CDR2 YENEEA. V lost 6 bases and J 8 bases, leaving 8 bases between the germline ends. The chain's CDR3 is CASSRYYEQFF. The DNA of the CDR3 is TGTGCCAGCAGTCGTTACTATGAGCAGTTCTTC.

This clone came up once. The V call is TRBV6-5, the J call TRBJ2-3, with D tentatively TRBD2 (6 bases). Between the trimmed V and J ends, which lost 4 bases and 2 bases, there was a span of 10 bases. Per germline, CDR1 MNHEY and CDR2 SVGAGI. The CDR3 has 14 amino acids. The CDR3 DNA is TGTGCCAGCAGTTGGAGGGGACCCACAGATACGCAGTATTTT. This gives the protein CASSWRGPTDTQYF.

This clone occurred once. The chain carries TRBV4-3 and TRBJ2-3, with 8 bases fitting TRBD2. J gave up 0 bases and V 3 bases, and 8 bases lay outside the gene matches. CDR1 and CDR2 (germline): LGHNA, YSLEER. The CDR3 runs 17 residues. The CDR3 DNA follows: TGCGCCAGCAGCCAGGCCCTACTAGCGGAGAGCACAGATACGCAGTATTTT. Protein: CASSQALLAESTDTQYF.

The chain joins TRBV5-1 to TRBJ2-5; the match to TRBD2 covers 7 bases. The V gene's germline CDR1 is SGHRS and CDR2 YFSETQ. After removal of 0 bases from V and 5 bases from J, the junction contained 7 bases not matched to a gene. The CDR3 totals 15 residues. This chain's CDR3 is CASSLDPTSRETQYF. CDR3 nucleotide sequence: TGCGCCAGCAGCTTGGACCCGACTAGCCGCGAGACCCAGTACTTC.

The rearrangement uses TRBV5-5 and TRBJ2-7; D unresolved. CDR1 is SGHKS and CDR2 is YYEKEE in the germline V gene (reference sequence). V was shortened by 4 bases and J by 0 bases, with 14 bases between the two germline ends. This CDR3 contains 15 residues. The CDR3 reads CASSMDAVNSYEQYF. The DNA of the CDR3 is TGTGCCAGCAGCATGGACGCGGTTAACTCCTACGAGCAGTACTTC.

DNA for the CDR3: TGTGCCAGCAGCTTAACGCCGGGGGTCTACGAGCAGTACTTC. It codes for CASSLTPGVYEQYF. The chain recombines TRBV11-2 with TRBJ2-7, with D possibly TRBD2 on 6 matching bases. With 2 bases removed from V and 3 bases from J, the gap between germline ends came to 11 bases. The CDR3 is made up of 14 amino acids. Germline V CDR1 and CDR2: SGHAT, FQNNGV.

The J gene is TRBJ1-1, the V gene TRBV5-1, with 7 positions matching TRBD1. Unmatched junction bases numbered 8, after V lost 2 bases and J lost 4 bases. Germline lookup yields CDR1 SGHRS and CDR2 YFSETQ. The CDR3 length is 15 residues. CDR3 region: CASSLSGGTSTEAFF. The CDR3 region has the DNA TGCGCCAGCAGCTTATCAGGGGGGACGTCCACTGAAGCTTTCTTT.

This clone appeared a single time. The chain employs TRBV7-6 and TRBJ2-3; TRBD1 aligns across 9 bases. The germline CDR1 and CDR2 sequences are SGHVS and FNYEAQ. The CDR3 totals 15 residues. Trimming took 6 bases from V and 4 from J; bases not matched to a gene: 8. The CDR3 protein is CASSWGQGSSDTQYF. CDR3 DNA sequence: TGTGCCAGCAGTTGGGGACAGGGCTCTTCAGATACGCAGTATTTT.

This chain connects TRBV5-1 to TRBJ2-3; D is perhaps TRBD2 (6 bases). Germline loops: CDR1 SGHRS, CDR2 YFSETQ. V gave up 0 bases and J gave up 1 base, with 12 bases separating them. This CDR3 region has 16 residues. The chain's CDR3 is CASSLVAAARTDTQYF. For the CDR3, the DNA is TGCGCCAGCAGCTTGGTAGCGGCTGCTCGCACAGATACGCAGTATTTT.

This chain uses TRBV18 with TRBJ1-5; D is undetermined. V was pared by 10 bases and J by 4 bases, with 5 bases between. There are 10 residues in the CDR3. Germline CDR1 reads KGHSH; CDR2 reads LQKENI. Here the CDR3 reads CATPNQPQHF. The CDR3 DNA is TGTGCCACTCCGAATCAGCCCCAGCATTTT.

The V call is TRBV21-1, the J call TRBJ1-2. TRBV21-1 is a known pseudogene. There are 16 residues in the CDR3. The CDR3 bases are TGTGCCAGCAAGGGAGAAAAGGCTTCCCGTTTTAGGGGCTACACCTTC. Protein: CASKGEKASRFRGYTF.

This clone was detected only a few times. V is TRBV5-1 and J is TRBJ1-2; possible D gene TRBD1, 6 bases. Trimming removed 0 bases at V and 4 bases at J, with 7 bases between. CDR3 length: 13 residues. Germline lookup yields CDR1 SGHRS and CDR2 YFSETQ. The CDR3 is CASSLEGVYGYTF. CDR3 nucleotides: TGCGCCAGCAGCTTGGAGGGGGTCTATGGCTACACCTTC.

The chain couples TRBV5-1 to TRBJ2-6, with TRBD2 as a possible D gene (5 bases). Germline V gene sequence: CDR1 SGHRS, CDR2 YFSETQ. This CDR3 has 17 amino acids. V was clipped by 0 bases and J by 0 bases, with 10 bases between them. DNA of the CDR3: TGCGCCAGCAGCTTGGTTCGGGGAGACTCTGGGGCCAACGTCCTGACTTTC. This encodes CASSLVRGDSGANVLTF.

This clone was detected once. The J gene is TRBJ2-7, the V gene TRBV6-1, with TRBD1 identical over 9 bases. After removal of 6 bases from V and 6 bases from J, the junction contained 6 bases not matched to a gene. Germline V gene lookup returns CDR1 MNHNS and CDR2 SASEGT. This CDR3 region has 13 residues. CDR3 residues: CASRRDRVSEQYF. DNA of the CDR3: TGTGCCAGCAGAAGGGACAGGGTAAGCGAGCAGTACTTC.

The chain has TRBV14 and TRBJ1-3; D uncertain. The germline V gene encodes CDR1 SGHDN and CDR2 FVKESK. V was trimmed by 5 bases and J by 0 bases, leaving 2 bases between them. This CDR3 is 12 amino acids long. CDR3 in amino acids: CASSFSGNTIYF. CDR3 nucleotide sequence: TGTGCCAGCAGCTTCTCTGGAAACACCATATATTTT.

The V call is TRBV5-6, the J call TRBJ2-1; a possible D gene is TRBD2 (6 bases). V was trimmed by 1 base and J by 2 bases, leaving 10 bases between them. The CDR3 totals 15 residues. Germline V gene lookup returns CDR1 SGHDT and CDR2 YYEEEE. This chain's CDR3 is CASSLHGGAYNEQFF. The CDR3 bases are TGTGCCAGCAGCTTGCATGGCGGGGCCTACAATGAGCAGTTCTTC.

This clone has a single count. V gene TRBV14 combines with J gene TRBJ1-1, with D perhaps matching TRBD1 (5 bases). Germline V CDR1 and CDR2: SGHDN, FVKESK. The germline V and J ends were trimmed by 1 base and 4 bases, with 10 bases remaining between them. This CDR3 has 14 amino acids. The CDR3 DNA sequence: TGTGCCAGCAGCCAAGGAAAAGGGACCACTGAAGCTTTCTTT. It codes for CASSQGKGTTEAFF. The variable domain in full, completed from reference TRBV14 and TRBJ1-1, reads EAGVTQFPSHSVIEKGQTVTLRCDPISGHDNLYWYRRVMGKEIKFLLHFVKESKQDESGMPNNRFLAERTGGTYSTLKVQPAELEDSGVYFCASSQGKGTTEAFFGQGTRLTVV.

The chain combines TRBV11-2 with TRBJ2-7; D call uncertain. V was pared by 5 bases and J by 6 bases, with 14 bases between. This CDR3 region has 13 residues. The germline CDR1 and CDR2 sequences are SGHAT and FQNNGV. CDR3: CASSRSGSIEQYF. The CDR3 nucleotides are TGTGCCAGCAGCCGATCCGGGTCCATCGAGCAGTACTTC.

The rearrangement links TRBV7-9 to TRBJ2-3; 8 nucleotides agree with TRBD2. Germline V gene lookup returns CDR1 SEHNR and CDR2 FQNEAQ (reference sequence). The CDR3 is 17 residues long. The trim removed 5 bases at V and 8 bases at J, leaving 18 bases unmatched. The CDR3 region is CASSIGGTRGNSGTQYF. The CDR3 DNA is TGTGCCAGCAGCATAGGAGGGACTAGGGGGAACAGTGGTACGCAGTATTTT.

This clone appeared a single time. This chain uses TRBV7-6 with TRBJ1-2; TRBD1 agrees at 8 bases. V was clipped by 4 bases and J by 8 bases; unmatched bases: 9. Germline V lookup: CDR1 SGHVS, CDR2 FNYEAQ. This CDR3 contains 14 residues. CDR3 in amino acids: CASSSGQEVRGYTF. DNA of the CDR3: TGTGCCAGCAGCTCGGGACAGGAGGTGCGGGGCTACACCTTC. The whole variable domain, filled in from reference TRBV7-6 and TRBJ1-2, reads GAGVSQSPRYKVTKRGQDVALRCDPISGHVSLYWYRQALGQGPEFLTYFNYEAQQDKSGLPNDRFSAERPEGSISTLTIQRTEQRDSAMYRCASSSGQEVRGYTFGSGTRLTVV.

CDR3 coding DNA: TGTGCCTGGAGACAGCATTTGAACACTGAAGCTTTCTTT. It specifies CAWRQHLNTEAFF. The chain links TRBV30 to TRBJ1-1; unclear D gene. CDR1 and CDR2 from the germline V gene are GTSNPN and SVGIG (reference sequence). Deletions cut 3 bases from V and 0 bases from J, with 8 bases between. This CDR3 region has 13 residues.

A single count supports this clone. The chain carries TRBV18 and TRBJ1-2; unclear D gene. Between the trimmed V and J ends, which lost 1 base and 3 bases, there was a span of 12 bases. From germline, CDR1 is KGHSH and CDR2 LQKENI. The CDR3 contains 15 residues. The CDR3 coding sequence is TGTGCCAGCTCACCACGGGATTCCGGGGACTATGGCTACACCTTC. It yields the protein CASSPRDSGDYGYTF.